Listed below are T cell receptor beta chains from one sample, sequenced in a study of control samples from healthy donors and cancer patients. The protocol was immunoSEQ multiplex PCR, while the TCRdb copy is restricted to in-frame clones and leaves out a portion. The table records some 120,000 clones, more than 80% of them present only once. The specimen sequenced was PBMCs. The receptors stem from a woman aged 45-60 years with colorectal cancer. Each CDR3 is given with its conserved first and last residue. D genes are given only for firm matches. Only part of the rows carry a size: once, few, many, or a class if the clone is expanded.

V gene: TRBV5-1; D gene: -; J gene: TRBJ1-1; clone size: -; CDR3 DNA: TGCGCCAGCAGCTTGGATTTGAGGACTGAAGCTTTCTTT; CDR3 protein: CASSLDLRTEAFF
V gene: TRBV5-1; D gene: -; J gene: TRBJ1-1; clone size: -; CDR3 DNA: TGCGCCAGCAGCTTGAACGCAGGGGCTGAAGGTGAAGCTTTCTTT; CDR3 protein: CASSLNAGAEGEAFF
V gene: TRBV2; D gene: TRBD2; J gene: TRBJ2-7; clone size: -; CDR3 DNA: TGTGCCAGCACTATAACCGGGACTAGAACTTCCGAGCAGTACTTC; CDR3 protein: CASTITGTRTSEQYF
V gene: TRBV7-9; D gene: -; J gene: TRBJ2-1; clone size: -; CDR3 DNA: TGTGCCAGCAGCTTCCAGGCAGACACGGATGAGCAGTTCTTC; CDR3 protein: CASSFQADTDEQFF
V gene: TRBV18; D gene: -; J gene: TRBJ1-1; clone size: -; CDR3 DNA: TGTGCCAGCTCACCACCGAGCTCGGGGGCTGAAGCTTTCTTT; CDR3 protein: CASSPPSSGAEAFF
V gene: TRBV2; D gene: -; J gene: TRBJ2-3; clone size: -; CDR3 DNA: TGTGCCAGCAGTGACGGTTTCGACGCGGGAAGGGGAGGTAGCACAGATACGCAGTATTTT; CDR3 protein: CASSDGFDAGRGGSTDTQYF
V gene: TRBV12-3/TRBV12-4; D gene: -; J gene: TRBJ2-1; clone size: -; CDR3 DNA: TGTGCCAGCAGTTTGACCTCGTACAATGAGCAGTTCTTC; CDR3 protein: CASSLTSYNEQFF
V gene: TRBV10-3; D gene: -; J gene: TRBJ1-5; clone size: -; CDR3 DNA: TGTGCCATCTCGCAGGATAGCAATCAGCCCCAGCATTTT; CDR3 protein: CAISQDSNQPQHF
V gene: TRBV5-1; D gene: TRBD1; J gene: TRBJ1-1; clone size: -; CDR3 DNA: TGCGCCAGCAGTGTGCAGGGGGCCGGGGGCACTGAAGCTTTCTTT; CDR3 protein: CASSVQGAGGTEAFF
V gene: TRBV6-5; D gene: TRBD2; J gene: TRBJ2-7; clone size: -; CDR3 DNA: TGTGCCAGCAGTTGGGCGGGGGACTACGAGCAGTACTTC; CDR3 protein: CASSWAGDYEQYF
V gene: TRBV30; D gene: TRBD2; J gene: TRBJ2-2; clone size: -; CDR3 DNA: TGTGCCTGGAATTCGGGGGGGATGGCCGGGGAGCTGTTTTTT; CDR3 protein: CAWNSGGMAGELFF
V gene: TRBV11-2; D gene: -; J gene: TRBJ1-1; clone size: many; CDR3 DNA: TGTGCCAGCAGCTTCGGGGTCCTCCTGAACACTGAAGCTTTCTTT; CDR3 protein: CASSFGVLLNTEAFF
V gene: TRBV4-1; D gene: TRBD2; J gene: TRBJ2-4; clone size: -; CDR3 DNA: TGCGCCAGCAGCCCGGGACTAGCGGGGTTAAACATTCAGTACTTC; CDR3 protein: CASSPGLAGLNIQYF
V gene: TRBV9; D gene: TRBD1; J gene: TRBJ1-2; clone size: -; CDR3 DNA: TGTGCCAGCAGCGACTCCAAACAGGGGAAGAACTATGGCTACACCTTC; CDR3 protein: CASSDSKQGKNYGYTF
V gene: TRBV6-1; D gene: TRBD1; J gene: TRBJ1-3; clone size: -; CDR3 DNA: TGTGCCAGCAGTGAGACGACAGGGGGATCTGGAAACACCATATATTTT; CDR3 protein: CASSETTGGSGNTIYF
V gene: TRBV30; D gene: -; J gene: TRBJ1-1; clone size: -; CDR3 DNA: TGTGCCTGGAGTGTACGGGGAAAGGTCACTGAAGCTTTCTTT; CDR3 protein: CAWSVRGKVTEAFF
V gene: TRBV7-9; D gene: -; J gene: TRBJ2-7; clone size: once; CDR3 DNA: TGTGCCAGCAGTTCCCCCGGGGCTAAGGAGCAGTACTTC; CDR3 protein: CASSSPGAKEQYF
V gene: TRBV19; D gene: TRBD2; J gene: TRBJ2-1; clone size: -; CDR3 DNA: TGTGCCAGTAAAACTAGCGGGGGGGCGAATGAGCAGTTCTTC; CDR3 protein: CASKTSGGANEQFF
V gene: TRBV12-5; D gene: -; J gene: TRBJ1-5; clone size: once; CDR3 DNA: TGTGCTAGTGGTTTGGGAAGCGACAGGCGCAATCAGCCCCAGCATTTT; CDR3 protein: CASGLGSDRRNQPQHF
V gene: TRBV20-1; D gene: -; J gene: TRBJ1-2; clone size: -; CDR3 DNA: TGCAGTGCTAGTACGGTAGACTCTAACTATGGCTACACCTTC; CDR3 protein: CSASTVDSNYGYTF
V gene: TRBV5-1; D gene: TRBD2; J gene: TRBJ2-2; clone size: -; CDR3 DNA: TGCGCCAGCAGCCGCGTGCCGGGAGGTACCGGGGAGCTGTTTTTT; CDR3 protein: CASSRVPGGTGELFF
V gene: TRBV6-2/TRBV6-3; D gene: -; J gene: TRBJ1-5; clone size: -; CDR3 DNA: TGTGCCAGCAGTTACGATTCTCAGCCCCAGCATTTT; CDR3 protein: CASSYDSQPQHF
V gene: TRBV7-2; D gene: -; J gene: TRBJ1-4; clone size: -; CDR3 DNA: TGTGCCAGCAGCCCAGGGGTTAGGCGAGAAAAACTGTTTTTT; CDR3 protein: CASSPGVRREKLFF
V gene: TRBV14; D gene: -; J gene: TRBJ2-7; clone size: -; CDR3 DNA: TGTGCCAGCAGCCAGTCGGCCTCGATTGTTTACGAGCAGTACTTC; CDR3 protein: CASSQSASIVYEQYF
V gene: TRBV3-1/TRBV3-2; D gene: TRBD2; J gene: TRBJ2-7; clone size: once; CDR3 DNA: TGTGCCAGCAGCCCCAACCCCAGAGGCAGGACTAGCGGCTACGAGCAGTACTTC; CDR3 protein: CASSPNPRGRTSGYEQYF
V gene: TRBV7-9; D gene: -; J gene: TRBJ2-1; clone size: -; CDR3 DNA: TGTGCCAGCAGCTTAGAAACCTACAATGAGCAGTTCTTC; CDR3 protein: CASSLETYNEQFF
V gene: TRBV28; D gene: -; J gene: TRBJ1-4; clone size: -; CDR3 DNA: TGTGCCAGCAGTTTTTTTGGGGATTACGAAAAACTGTTTTTT; CDR3 protein: CASSFFGDYEKLFF
V gene: TRBV4-2; D gene: -; J gene: TRBJ2-1; clone size: -; CDR3 DNA: TGTGCCAGCAGCCAACTAGGAAAACCCTACAATGAGCAGTTCTTC; CDR3 protein: CASSQLGKPYNEQFF
V gene: TRBV6-6; D gene: -; J gene: TRBJ2-7; clone size: -; CDR3 DNA: TGTGCCAGCAGTCCCTTTGGGGAACCCCCCTACGAGCAGTACTTC; CDR3 protein: CASSPFGEPPYEQYF
V gene: TRBV7-8; D gene: -; J gene: TRBJ2-7; clone size: few; CDR3 DNA: TGTGCCAGCAGCTTAAACGGCTACGAGCAGTACTTC; CDR3 protein: CASSLNGYEQYF
V gene: TRBV20-1; D gene: -; J gene: TRBJ2-5; clone size: -; CDR3 DNA: TGCAGCTTAATTGGGCAAGAGACCCAGTACTTC; CDR3 protein: CSLIGQETQYF